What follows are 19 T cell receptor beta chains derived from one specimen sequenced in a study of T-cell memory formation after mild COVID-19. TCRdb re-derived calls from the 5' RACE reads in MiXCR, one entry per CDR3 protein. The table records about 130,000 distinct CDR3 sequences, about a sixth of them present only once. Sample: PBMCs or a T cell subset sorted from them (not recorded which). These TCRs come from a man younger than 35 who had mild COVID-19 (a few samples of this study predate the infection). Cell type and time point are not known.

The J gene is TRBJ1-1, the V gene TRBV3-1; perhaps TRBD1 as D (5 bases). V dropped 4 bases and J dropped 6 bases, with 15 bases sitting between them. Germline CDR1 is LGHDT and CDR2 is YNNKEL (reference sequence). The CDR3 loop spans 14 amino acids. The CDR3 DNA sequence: TGTGCCAGCAGCCCCAGGGCCTATCGGGCTGAAGCTTTCTTT. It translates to CASSPRAYRAEAFF.

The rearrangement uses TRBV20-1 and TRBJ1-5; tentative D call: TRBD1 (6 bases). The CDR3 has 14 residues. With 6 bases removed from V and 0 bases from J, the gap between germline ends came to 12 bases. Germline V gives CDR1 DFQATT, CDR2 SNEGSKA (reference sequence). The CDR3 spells CSATDSYSNQPQHF. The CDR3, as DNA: TGCAGTGCCACGGACAGCTATAGCAATCAGCCCCAGCATTTT.

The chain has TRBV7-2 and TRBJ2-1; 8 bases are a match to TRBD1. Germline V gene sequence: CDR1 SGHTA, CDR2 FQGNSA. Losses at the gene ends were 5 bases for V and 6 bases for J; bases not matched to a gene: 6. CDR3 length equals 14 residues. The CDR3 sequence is CASSRDRSINEQFF. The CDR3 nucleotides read TGTGCCAGCAGCCGGGACAGGTCCATCAATGAGCAGTTCTTC.

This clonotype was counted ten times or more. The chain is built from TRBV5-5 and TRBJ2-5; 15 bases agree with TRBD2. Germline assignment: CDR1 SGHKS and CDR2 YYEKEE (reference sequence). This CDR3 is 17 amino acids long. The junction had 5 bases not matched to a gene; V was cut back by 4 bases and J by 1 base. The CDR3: CASSHPGLAGGQETQYF. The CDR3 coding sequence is TGTGCCAGCAGCCACCCGGGACTAGCGGGGGGCCAAGAGACCCAGTACTTC.

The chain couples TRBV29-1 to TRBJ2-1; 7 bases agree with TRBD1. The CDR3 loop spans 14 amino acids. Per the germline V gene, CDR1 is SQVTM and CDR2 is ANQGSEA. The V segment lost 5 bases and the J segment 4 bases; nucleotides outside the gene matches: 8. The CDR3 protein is CSVSGGVRYNEQFF. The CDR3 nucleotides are TGCAGCGTTTCAGGGGGTGTCCGATACAATGAGCAGTTCTTC.

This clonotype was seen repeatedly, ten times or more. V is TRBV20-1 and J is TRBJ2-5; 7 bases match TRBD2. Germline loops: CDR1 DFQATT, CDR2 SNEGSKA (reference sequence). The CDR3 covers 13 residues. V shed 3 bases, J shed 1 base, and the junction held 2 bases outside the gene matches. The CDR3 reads CSARGTTQETQYF. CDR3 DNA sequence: TGCAGTGCTAGGGGGACTACCCAAGAGACCCAGTACTTC.

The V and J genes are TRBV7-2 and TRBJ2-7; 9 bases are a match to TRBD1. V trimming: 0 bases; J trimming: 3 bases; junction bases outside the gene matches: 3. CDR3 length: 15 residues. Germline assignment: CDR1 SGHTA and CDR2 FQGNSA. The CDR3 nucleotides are TGTGCCAGCAGCTTAGCCGGGACAGGGTACTACGAGCAGTACTTC. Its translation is CASSLAGTGYYEQYF.

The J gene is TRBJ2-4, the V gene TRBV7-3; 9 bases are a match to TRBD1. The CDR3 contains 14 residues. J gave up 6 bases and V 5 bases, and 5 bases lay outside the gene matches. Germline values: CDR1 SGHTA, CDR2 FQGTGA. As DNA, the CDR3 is TGTGCCAGCAGCCGGGACAGGGAACCAAACATTCAGTACTTC. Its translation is CASSRDREPNIQYF.

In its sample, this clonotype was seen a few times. The CDR3 DNA reads TGCAGTGCGAGTAGCGGGGGGAGCACAGATACGCAGTATTTT. It encodes CSASSGGSTDTQYF. The gene calls are TRBV20-1 and TRBJ2-3; 10 nucleotides line up with TRBD2. From germline, CDR1 is DFQATT and CDR2 SNEGSKA (reference sequence). Losses at the gene ends were 6 bases for V and 0 bases for J; bases not matched to a gene: 3. The CDR3 covers 14 residues.

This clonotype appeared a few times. In nucleotides, the CDR3 is TGTGCCAGCAGCTCGGGACTAGCGGGGGGAGGTGGAACCCAGTACTTC. Residues: CASSSGLAGGGGTQYF. This chain connects TRBV7-8 to TRBJ2-5, with 15 bases fitting TRBD2. The V and J ends lost 4 bases and 8 bases, in that order; junction bases with no gene match: 8. This CDR3 spans 16 amino acids. CDR1 is SGHVS, CDR2 FQNEAQ, per germline.

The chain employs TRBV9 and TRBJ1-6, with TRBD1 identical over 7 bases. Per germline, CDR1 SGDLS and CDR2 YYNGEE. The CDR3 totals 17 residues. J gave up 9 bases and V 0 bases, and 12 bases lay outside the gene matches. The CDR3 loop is CASSVDGSGTEASPLHF. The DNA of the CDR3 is TGTGCCAGCAGCGTAGACGGCTCCGGGACAGAGGCTTCACCCCTCCACTTT.

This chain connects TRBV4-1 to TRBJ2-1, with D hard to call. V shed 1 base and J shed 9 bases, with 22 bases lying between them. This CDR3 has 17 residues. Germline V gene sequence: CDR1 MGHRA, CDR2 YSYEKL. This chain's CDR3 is CASSQGALLGSMGEQFF. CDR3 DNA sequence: TGCGCCAGCAGCCAAGGGGCTCTTTTGGGATCCATGGGTGAGCAGTTCTTC.

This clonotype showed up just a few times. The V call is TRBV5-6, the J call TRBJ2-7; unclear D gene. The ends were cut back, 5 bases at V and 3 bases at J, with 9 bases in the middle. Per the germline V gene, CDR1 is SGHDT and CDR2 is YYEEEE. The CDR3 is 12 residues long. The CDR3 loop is CASRVRCYEQYV. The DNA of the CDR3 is TGTGCCAGCAGGGTGAGGTGCTACGAGCAGTACGTC.

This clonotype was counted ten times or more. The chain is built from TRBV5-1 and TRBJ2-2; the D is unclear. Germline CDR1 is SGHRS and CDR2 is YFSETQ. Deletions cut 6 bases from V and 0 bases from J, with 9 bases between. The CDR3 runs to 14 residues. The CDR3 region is CASMVATNTGELFF. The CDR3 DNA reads TGCGCCAGCATGGTGGCGACGAACACCGGGGAGCTGTTTTTT.

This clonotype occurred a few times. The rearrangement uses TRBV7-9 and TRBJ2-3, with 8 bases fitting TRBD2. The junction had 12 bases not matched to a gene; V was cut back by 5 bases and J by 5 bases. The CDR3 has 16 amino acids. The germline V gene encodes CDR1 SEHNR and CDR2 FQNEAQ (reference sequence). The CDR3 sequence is CASSAYGGAVGDTQYF. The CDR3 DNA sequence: TGTGCCAGCAGCGCCTACGGGGGGGCGGTTGGAGATACGCAGTATTTT.

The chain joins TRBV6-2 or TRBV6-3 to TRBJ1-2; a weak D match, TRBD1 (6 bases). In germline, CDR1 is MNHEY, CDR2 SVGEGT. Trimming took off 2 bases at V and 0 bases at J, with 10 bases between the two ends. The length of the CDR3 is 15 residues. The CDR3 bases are TGTGCCAGCAGTTACCCGGGACAAACTAACTATGGCTACACCTTC. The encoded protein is CASSYPGQTNYGYTF.

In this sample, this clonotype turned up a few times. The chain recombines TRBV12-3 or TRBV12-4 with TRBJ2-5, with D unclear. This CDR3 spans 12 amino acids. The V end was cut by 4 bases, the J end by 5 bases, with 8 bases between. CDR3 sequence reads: CASSSLTETQYF. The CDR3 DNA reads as TGTGCCAGCAGTTCCCTGACGGAGACCCAGTACTTC.

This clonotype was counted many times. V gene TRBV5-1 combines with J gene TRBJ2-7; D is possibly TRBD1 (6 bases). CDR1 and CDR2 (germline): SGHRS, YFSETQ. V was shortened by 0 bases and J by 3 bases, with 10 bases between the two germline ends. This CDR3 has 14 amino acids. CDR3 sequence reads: CASSLEAGVYEQYF. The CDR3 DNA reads TGCGCCAGCAGCTTGGAGGCAGGGGTCTACGAGCAGTACTTC. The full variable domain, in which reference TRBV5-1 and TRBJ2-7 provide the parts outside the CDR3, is KAGVTQTPRYLIKTRGQQVTLSCSPISGHRSVSWYQQTPGQGLQFLFEYFSETQRNKGNFPGRFSGRQFSNSRSEMNVSTLELGDSALYLCASSLEAGVYEQYFGPGTRLTVT.

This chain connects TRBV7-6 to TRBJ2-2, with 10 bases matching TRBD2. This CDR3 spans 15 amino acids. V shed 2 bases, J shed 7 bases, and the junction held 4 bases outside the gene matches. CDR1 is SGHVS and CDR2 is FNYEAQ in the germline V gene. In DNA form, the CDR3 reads TGTGCCAGCAGCTTACTAGCGGGGGTTATCGGGGAGCTGTTTTTT. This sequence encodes CASSLLAGVIGELFF.